The following is a TCR beta chain sequence with its context. Its antigen is currently unknown. These data originate in a study of T cells after yellow fever vaccination. Study-level points and caveats: Post-booster reappearance was seen for most primary-vaccination clones (just over 95% CD4, 85% to 90% CD8).

V shed 3 bases, J shed 7 bases, and the junction held 8 bases outside the gene matches. This CDR3 region has 15 residues. Germline V gene lookup returns CDR1 SGHNT and CDR2 YYREEE (reference sequence). TCR cDNA, made by 5'RACE template switching, carried an added universal primer site and UMIs. TCRdb processed the 5' RACE reads anew with MiXCR; each CDR3 protein has one entry. The table includes 340,000 or so distinct CDR3 sequences, approximately 12% detected once. The clonotype originates from a man between 18 and 29 years old who received the YFV17D yellow fever vaccine. This chain connects TRBV5-4 to TRBJ2-2, with 8 bases fitting TRBD2. The sample in question was CD4+ T cells sorted from PBMCs, obtained 15 days after the yellow fever booster vaccination. The CDR3 DNA reads as TGTGCCAGCAGCTCTCCGGGGGGGCCCGGCGGGGAGCTGTTTTTT. Its protein is CASSSPGGPGGELFF.